A single sample is the source of the 6 T cell receptor beta chains below, sequenced in a study of cytomegalovirus exposure and HLA in healthy donors. The PCR made use of 60 Vbeta and 13 Jbeta primers. Some clones are missing from TCRdb's copy, which holds only in-frame ones; the method was immunoSEQ multiplex PCR. The sample has over 100,000 clones, about 80% seen once; the top ten hold over 7%. The source material was PBMCs. These receptors came from a woman aged 50 to 60 in good health and CMV-seropositive.

The genes are TRBV7-2 and TRBJ2-7, with D perhaps matching TRBD1 (5 bases). Germline V CDR1 and CDR2: SGHTA, FQGNSA. This CDR3 has 12 amino acids. Trimming pared 5 bases from V and 6 bases from J, leaving 11 bases between. The CDR3, as DNA: TGTGCCAGCAGCACAGGTAGGGGCGAGCAGTACTTC. This gives the protein CASSTGRGEQYF.

The rearrangement uses TRBV7-2 and TRBJ2-7, with 9 bases fitting TRBD1. V was clipped by 3 bases and J by 7 bases; unmatched bases: 10. This CDR3 comprises 15 residues. Germline assignment: CDR1 SGHTA and CDR2 FQGNSA. CDR3 in DNA: TGTGCCAGCAGCTTTCCGGGACAGGGAAAGAGGGAGCAGTACTTC. Translation gives CASSFPGQGKREQYF.

This clone came up a few times. The rearrangement links TRBV5-4 to TRBJ1-2, with D tentatively TRBD1 (5 bases). This CDR3 has 15 residues. Between the trimmed V and J ends, which lost 2 bases and 8 bases, there was a span of 19 bases. CDR1 and CDR2 from the germline V gene are SGHNT and YYREEE (reference sequence). The DNA of the CDR3 is TGTGCCAGCAGCTTCCCCACGGGCCAGGGATACGGCTACACCTTC. Translation gives CASSFPTGQGYGYTF.

This clone was observed a few times. The CDR3 protein is CAISEGVGADGYTF. CDR3 sequence (DNA): TGTGCCATCAGTGAAGGGGTAGGGGCAGATGGCTACACCTTC. The V and J genes are TRBV10-3 and TRBJ1-2; tentatively, D is TRBD1 (5 bases). V lost 3 bases and J 6 bases, leaving 14 bases between the germline ends. CDR3 length equals 14 residues. Germline V gene lookup returns CDR1 ENHRY and CDR2 SYGVKD.

V gene TRBV4-3 combines with J gene TRBJ2-3; TRBD2 matches at 9 bases. Germline V lookup: CDR1 LGHNA, CDR2 YSLEER. J gave up 7 bases and V 0 bases, and 5 bases lay outside the gene matches. The CDR3 has 15 amino acids. The CDR3 here is CASSQDAAGGYTQYF. CDR3 bases: TGCGCCAGCAGCCAAGATGCCGCGGGAGGGTATACGCAGTATTTT.

The chain links TRBV28 to TRBJ2-7, with a possible D match to TRBD2 (5 bases). V was shortened by 4 bases and J by 2 bases, with 24 bases between the two germline ends. The CDR3 length is 18 residues. Germline V gene data show CDR1 as MDHEN and CDR2 as SYDVKM. In nucleotides, the CDR3 is TGTGCCAGCAGTTACTCGGTAGGACTCGGTAGTTCCGCCTACGAGCAGTACTTC. Protein: CASSYSVGLGSSAYEQYF.